Listed here are 10 T cell receptor beta chains from one sample, sequenced in a study of Ad26.COV2.S vaccination and SARS-CoV-2 variants. Assay: immunoSEQ multiplex PCR; the TCRdb copy retains only in-frame clones and omits some. The sample records roughly 420,000 clones, approximately 90% being singletons. Treatment denoted: some 19 received Ad26.COV2.S at low or high dose, single or two shots; several received placebo; per-sample allocation not given. The study sampled participants on day 63 after the first vaccine or placebo injection. This specimen consisted of peripheral blood, obtained in a trial of Ad26.COV2.S vaccine versus placebo. The receptors here all came from a person aged 18-60 years who received the Ad26.COV2.S COVID-19 vaccine or a placebo.

The J gene is TRBJ2-7, the V gene TRBV19; tentative D call: TRBD2 (5 bases). Germline V lookup: CDR1 LNHDA, CDR2 SQIVND (reference sequence). The CDR3 has 15 amino acids. V was clipped by 5 bases and J by 0 bases, with 14 bases between them. The CDR3 here is CASSQIGVTSYEQYF. DNA of the CDR3: TGTGCCAGTAGTCAAATCGGGGTCACCTCCTACGAGCAGTACTTC. Drawing the rest from reference TRBV19 and TRBJ2-7, the complete variable domain is DGGITQSPKYLFRKEGQNVTLSCEQNLNHDAMYWYRQDPGQGLRLIYYSQIVNDFQKGDIAEGYSVSREKKESFPLTVTSAQKNPTAFYLCASSQIGVTSYEQYFGPGTRLTVT.

The CDR3 DNA follows: TGTGCCAGCTCAGCATCAAACTATGGCTACACCTTC. Translated: CASSASNYGYTF. This rearrangement joins TRBV18 to TRBJ1-2; D is unresolved. The V end lost 5 bases, the J end lost 2 bases, and 6 bases lay between the germline ends. CDR3 length equals 12 residues. Looked up from germline, CDR1 is KGHSH and CDR2 is LQKENI.

CDR3 sequence (DNA): TGCGCCAGCAGCCAAGATGGGGTTGGATATTCACCCCTCCACTTT. Translation: CASSQDGVGYSPLHF. V and J are TRBV4-3 and TRBJ1-6; unclear D gene. Per the germline V gene, CDR1 is LGHNA and CDR2 is YSLEER. The V gene lost 0 bases and the J gene lost 8 bases, with 11 bases spanning the gap. The CDR3 extends over 15 amino acids.

The chain links TRBV30 to TRBJ1-1, with D hard to call. Trimming left V 0 bases short and J 7 bases short, with 12 bases between. This CDR3 is 13 amino acids long. Germline CDR1 is GTSNPN and CDR2 is SVGIG (reference sequence). CDR3 sequence reads: CAWSVPIPHEAFF. In nucleotides, the CDR3 is TGTGCCTGGAGTGTACCAATACCCCATGAAGCTTTCTTT.

The chain employs TRBV4-2 and TRBJ2-3; D might be TRBD2 (7 bases). Trimming shortened V by 0 bases and J by 3 bases, and 19 bases separated the two germline ends. The germline V gene has CDR1 LGHNA and CDR2 YNFKEQ. CDR3 length: 18 residues. The DNA of the CDR3 is TGTGCCAGCAGCCAAGACCTCCTTTGGGGGGGGGCGACAGATACGCAGTATTTT. It translates to CASSQDLLWGGATDTQYF.

This clone came up a few times. This chain joins TRBV11-2 and TRBJ1-6, with D uncertain. Germline V gene lookup returns CDR1 SGHAT and CDR2 FQNNGV. V lost 5 bases to trimming and J lost 7 bases, with 15 bases between them. CDR3 size: 15 residues. The CDR3 is CASSPRQVRNSPLHF. In DNA form, the CDR3 reads TGTGCCAGCAGCCCCCGGCAGGTGCGGAATTCACCCCTCCACTTT.

V is TRBV30 and J is TRBJ2-6; a weak D match, TRBD1 (6 bases). Trimming removed 7 bases at V and 0 bases at J, with 22 bases between. The CDR3 is 18 amino acids. The germline gives CDR1 GTSNPN, CDR2 SVGIG (reference sequence). CDR3 loop: CASLLTGTTSSGANVLTF. The CDR3 DNA reads TGTGCCTCTTTACTCACCGGGACAACCAGCTCTGGGGCCAACGTCCTGACTTTC.

The rearrangement uses TRBV18 and TRBJ1-2, with 7 bases identical to TRBD1. CDR1 is KGHSH and CDR2 is LQKENI in the germline V gene. The CDR3 sequence is 17 residues long. Trimming removed 3 bases from V and 4 bases from J; junction bases left unmatched: 14. CDR3 in amino acids: CASSPSTGEPKGYGYTF. As DNA, the CDR3 is TGTGCCAGCTCACCTTCCACAGGGGAACCGAAGGGCTATGGCTACACCTTC.

A few counts support this clone. This chain links TRBV28 with TRBJ1-1; D is unclear. V gave up 3 bases and J gave up 10 bases, with 12 bases separating them. Germline V gene sequence: CDR1 MDHEN, CDR2 SYDVKM. CDR3 length equals 12 residues. In DNA form, the CDR3 reads TGTGCCAGCAGTTTTTTAGAAGGAGGAGCTTTCTTT. This gives the protein CASSFLEGGAFF.

The chain uses TRBV6-2 or TRBV6-3 and TRBJ2-7; 8 bases are shared with TRBD2. V trimming: 5 bases; J trimming: 7 bases; junction bases outside the gene matches: 10. The CDR3 totals 14 residues. The germline V gene has CDR1 MNHEY and CDR2 SVGEGT. In DNA, the CDR3 is TGTGCCAGCAGTGAGATTGGGACTAGAATTGAGCAGTACTTC. This sequence encodes CASSEIGTRIEQYF.